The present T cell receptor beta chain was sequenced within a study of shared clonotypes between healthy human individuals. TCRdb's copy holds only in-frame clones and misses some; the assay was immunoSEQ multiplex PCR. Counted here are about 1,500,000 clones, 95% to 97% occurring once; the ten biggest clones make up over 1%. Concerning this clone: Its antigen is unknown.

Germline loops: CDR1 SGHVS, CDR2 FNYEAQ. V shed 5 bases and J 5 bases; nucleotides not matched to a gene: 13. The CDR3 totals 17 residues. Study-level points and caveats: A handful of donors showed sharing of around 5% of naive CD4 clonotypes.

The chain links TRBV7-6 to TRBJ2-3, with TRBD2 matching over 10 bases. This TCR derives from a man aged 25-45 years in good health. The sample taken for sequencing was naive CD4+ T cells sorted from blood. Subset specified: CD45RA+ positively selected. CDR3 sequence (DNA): TGTGCCAGCAGCACACAAAGCGGGAGGGCCTGGGGAGATACGCAGTATTTT. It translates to CASSTQSGRAWGDTQYF.